This T cell receptor (beta chain) appears in the sequencing data of a study of T cells in Graves' hyperthyroidism and ophthalmopathy. Template material for amplifying TCR beta CDR3 regions consisted of RNA transcripts. The study used the HTBI primer set for a first-round RT-PCR of the TCR CDR3. TCRdb processed the multiplex PCR reads anew with MiXCR; each CDR3 protein has one entry. The sample has under 300,000 distinct CDR3 sequences; roughly 15% are singletons. Points from the study as a whole: Ophthalmopathy could be told apart from stable hyperthyroidism with a 13 V-J model. Most clonotypes expanded in thyroid above 0.001 were likewise present in blood.

Exclusions: uncontrolled infection, other autoimmune disease, pregnancy, lactation. Diagnosing involved the use of clinical symptoms, serum thyroxine and TRAb, thyroid ultrasound and orbital computed tomography. The length of the CDR3 is 13 residues. From germline, CDR1 is SGHTA and CDR2 FQGNSA. With respect to this clonotype: Its antigen is unidentified. Being one base from a much bigger clone, this may be a read error.

The sample consisted of blood. The sequence was collected from a woman aged 40-49 years with Graves' hyperthyroidism that later progressed to Graves' ophthalmopathy. This chain uses TRBV7-2 with TRBJ2-7; D tentatively fits TRBD1 or TRBD2 (5 bases each). CDR3 protein: CASSPWDLPEQHF. As DNA, the CDR3 is TGTGCCAGCAGCCCCTGGGACCTTCCCGAGCAGCACTTC.